Shown below are 25 T cell receptor beta chains from a single sample sequenced in a study of blood T cell repertoires in COVID-19. The data were produced by immunoSEQ multiplex PCR, yet TCRdb's version contains in-frame clones alone and is incomplete. The sample consists of 300,000 to 500,000 clones, approximately 88% of them appearing once. The sample comprised PBMCs or T cells enriched from blood (not recorded which). The source is a woman in her 30s with acute COVID-19.

This clone was picked up one time. This rearrangement joins TRBV9 to TRBJ1-1; D gene unclear. V lost 0 bases and J lost 3, with 6 bases in between. The CDR3 loop spans 13 amino acids. Germline V gene lookup returns CDR1 SGDLS and CDR2 YYNGEE. This chain's CDR3 is CASSVERDTEAFF. In DNA form, the CDR3 reads TGTGCCAGCAGCGTAGAGAGAGACACTGAAGCTTTCTTT.

This chain joins TRBV5-4 and TRBJ1-1; maybe TRBD1 (6 bases). The CDR3 sequence is 14 residues long. From germline, CDR1 is SGHNT and CDR2 YYREEE (reference sequence). The V gene lost 0 bases and the J gene lost 4 bases, with 10 bases spanning the gap. The CDR3 DNA follows: TGTGCCAGCAGCTTGGGCAAGGGGGTCACTGAAGCTTTCTTT. Protein sequence: CASSLGKGVTEAFF. Full variable domain (remainder filled in from reference TRBV5-4 and TRBJ1-1): ETGVTQSPTHLIKTRGQQVTLRCSSQSGHNTVSWYQQALGQGPQFIFQYYREEENGRGNFPPRFSGLQFPNYSSELNVNALELDDSALYLCASSLGKGVTEAFFGQGTRLTVV.

This clone has a handful of counts. The chain couples TRBV30 to TRBJ1-6, with TRBD1 identical over 9 bases. The germline V gene encodes CDR1 GTSNPN and CDR2 SVGIG (reference sequence). This CDR3 is 16 amino acids long. The V segment lost 3 bases and the J segment 9 bases; nucleotides outside the gene matches: 12. CDR3 protein: CAWRSTGTGRISPLHF. CDR3 DNA: TGTGCCTGGAGGAGTACCGGGACAGGGCGGATTTCACCCCTCCACTTT.

This clone appeared a single time. The chain uses TRBV5-5 and TRBJ2-4; maybe TRBD2 (5 bases). The ends were cut back, 0 bases at V and 1 base at J, with 11 bases in the middle. The germline V gene encodes CDR1 SGHKS and CDR2 YYEKEE (reference sequence). The CDR3 has 16 residues. As DNA, the CDR3 is TGTGCCAGCAGCTTGGAAAGGACTCGGGCCAAAAACATTCAGTACTTC. This translates into CASSLERTRAKNIQYF.

The chain has TRBV3-1 (or the pseudogene TRBV3-2) and TRBJ2-7; D gene uncertain. Germline CDR1 is LGHDT and CDR2 is YNNKEL (reference sequence). The CDR3 is 12 residues long. V lost 2 bases, J lost 3 bases, and 5 bases lay in between. For the CDR3, the DNA is TGTGCCAGCAGCCAACGACACTACGAGCAGTACTTC. This sequence encodes CASSQRHYEQYF.

The rearrangement joins TRBV30 to TRBJ1-2; 12 nucleotides align to TRBD1. Germline V CDR1 and CDR2: GTSNPN, SVGIG (reference sequence). CDR3 length equals 15 residues. CDR3 region: CAIGTGGSSNYGYTF. The CDR3 DNA sequence: TGTGCTATCGGGACAGGGGGCTCTAGCAACTATGGCTACACCTTC.

V usage is TRBV6-2 or TRBV6-3 and J usage is TRBJ2-7; D is possibly TRBD1 (6 bases). CDR1 MNHEY and CDR2 SVGEGT come from the germline V gene. CDR3 length equals 16 residues. The V end lost 1 base, the J end lost 1 base, and 14 bases lay between the germline ends. The chain's CDR3 is CASSYFGSRGSYEQYF. CDR3 sequence (DNA): TGTGCCAGCAGTTACTTCGGGTCCAGGGGTTCCTACGAGCAGTACTTC.

The rearrangement links TRBV9 to TRBJ1-4; D may be TRBD1 (5 bases). The CDR3 has 16 residues. Per germline, CDR1 SGDLS and CDR2 YYNGEE. V lost 0 bases and J 7 bases, leaving 16 bases between the germline ends. CDR3 sequence reads: CASSVGVGREGEKLFF. The DNA of the CDR3 is TGTGCCAGCAGCGTAGGTGTTGGCAGGGAAGGTGAAAAACTGTTTTTT.

The gene calls are TRBV10-2 and TRBJ1-3; weak D call: TRBD1 (6 bases). V lost 6 bases to trimming and J lost 1 base, with 13 bases between them. The CDR3 loop spans 15 amino acids. Germline values: CDR1 WSHSY, CDR2 SAAADI. CDR3 DNA: TGCGCCAGCAGACAGGGCCAACAATCTGGAAACACCATATATTTT. Translation gives CASRQGQQSGNTIYF.

This chain connects TRBV5-5 to TRBJ1-1, with D unresolved. This CDR3 contains 13 residues. Trimming took off 2 bases at V and 7 bases at J, with 12 bases between the two ends. Germline CDR1 reads SGHKS; CDR2 reads YYEKEE (reference sequence). CDR3 nucleotides: TGTGCCAGCAGCTTCTCCTGGAGCCTTGAAGCTTTCTTT. This gives the protein CASSFSWSLEAFF.

This rearrangement joins TRBV30 to TRBJ1-2; D is unclear. Trimming left V 3 bases short and J 5 bases short, with 13 bases between. Germline CDR1 GTSNPN, CDR2 SVGIG (reference sequence). The CDR3 has 13 residues. DNA of the CDR3: TGTGCCTGGAGCGGTCTCGCTAGGTATGGCTACACCTTC. It yields the protein CAWSGLARYGYTF.

The chain couples TRBV19 to TRBJ2-7; 7 bases agree with TRBD1. Per germline, CDR1 LNHDA and CDR2 SQIVND (reference sequence). The V gene end was trimmed by 5 bases and the J gene end by 6 bases; junction bases not matched to a gene: 19. The CDR3 loop spans 17 amino acids. This CDR3 is CASSAEYRGLKLSEQYF. The CDR3 nucleotides are TGTGCCAGTAGTGCAGAATACAGGGGTCTCAAGTTGAGCGAGCAGTACTTC.

This chain connects TRBV7-2 to TRBJ1-2, with no clear D. The V end was cut by 1 base, the J end by 6 bases, with 6 bases between. There are 12 residues in the CDR3. Germline CDR1 reads SGHTA; CDR2 reads FQGNSA. CDR3 sequence (DNA): TGTGCCAGCAGCTTAGGGAGGGATGGCTACACCTTC. This gives the protein CASSLGRDGYTF.

The chain combines TRBV18 with TRBJ2-7; TRBD1 aligns across 7 bases. The CDR3 is 13 residues long. V was clipped by 4 bases and J by 7 bases; unmatched bases: 7. Germline V CDR1 and CDR2: KGHSH, LQKENI. The CDR3 loop reads CASSLGQALEQYF. For the CDR3, the DNA is TGTGCCAGCTCACTCGGACAGGCTTTGGAGCAGTACTTC.

The rearrangement uses TRBV6-5 and TRBJ1-2, with 7 nucleotides matching TRBD1. V lost 4 bases and J lost 8; bases outside the gene matches: 7. Germline V gene data show CDR1 as MNHEY and CDR2 as SVGAGI. This CDR3 comprises 13 residues. Here the CDR3 DNA reads TGTGCCAGCAGTTTCGGGACAGCCTCCGGCTACACCTTC. Translation: CASSFGTASGYTF.

The chain recombines TRBV27 with TRBJ1-5; perhaps TRBD1 as D (6 bases). The V gene lost 4 bases and the J gene lost 6 bases, with 13 bases spanning the gap. This CDR3 is 14 amino acids long. Germline V gives CDR1 MNHEY, CDR2 SMNVEV (reference sequence). The CDR3: CASSSRQVGQPQHF. The CDR3 nucleotides read TGTGCCAGCAGTTCCAGACAGGTTGGTCAGCCCCAGCATTTT.

This clone was seen only once. The J gene is TRBJ2-7, the V gene TRBV7-9; 11 bases are a match to TRBD2. Looked up from germline, CDR1 is SEHNR and CDR2 is FQNEAQ (reference sequence). CDR3 length equals 15 residues. Trimming at V came to 6 bases and at J to 5 bases, leaving 9 bases not matched to a gene. CDR3 in DNA: TGTGCCAGCAGTCTTAGCGGGGGGGCCGGTAACGAGCAGTACTTC. It translates to CASSLSGGAGNEQYF.

This chain joins TRBV7-3 and TRBJ1-1, with unresolved D. V lost 2 bases and J 1 base, leaving 8 bases between the germline ends. Germline CDR1 and CDR2: SGHTA and FQGTGA. The CDR3 is 14 residues long. As DNA, the CDR3 is TGTGCCAGCAGCTTAGGGCAGCCGAACACTGAAGCTTTCTTT. Its translation is CASSLGQPNTEAFF. Complete variable domain (other parts from reference TRBV7-3 and TRBJ1-1): GAGVSQTPSNKVTEKGKYVELRCDPISGHTALYWYRQSLGQGPEFLIYFQGTGAADDSGLPNDRFFAVRPEGSVSTLKIQRTERGDSAVYLCASSLGQPNTEAFFGQGTRLTVV.

The chain couples TRBV3-1 (or the pseudogene TRBV3-2) to TRBJ2-1; a weak D match, TRBD1 (5 bases). V was cut by 0 bases and J by 10 bases, with 16 bases left in between. CDR3 length: 15 amino acids. The V gene's germline CDR1 is LGHDT and CDR2 YNNKEL (reference sequence). The CDR3 reads CASSQDGARAGEQFF. The CDR3 DNA reads TGTGCCAGCAGCCAAGATGGAGCCAGGGCTGGCGAGCAGTTCTTC.

The CDR3 protein is CASSLFEVSSPLHF. CDR3 nucleotides: TGTGCCAGCAGCTTATTTGAGGTCTCTTCACCCCTCCACTTT. The chain recombines TRBV7-9 with TRBJ1-6; D uncertain. The germline V and J ends were trimmed by 2 bases and 9 bases, with 11 bases remaining between them. The CDR3 has 14 residues. Looked up from germline, CDR1 is SEHNR and CDR2 is FQNEAQ (reference sequence).

This clone has just one count. The rearrangement joins TRBV30 to TRBJ2-1; 10 bases fit TRBD2. V trimming: 0 bases; J trimming: 7 bases; junction bases outside the gene matches: 3. The germline V gene has CDR1 GTSNPN and CDR2 SVGIG (reference sequence). CDR3 length equals 14 residues. The CDR3: CAWSVGLAPNEQFF. DNA for the CDR3: TGTGCCTGGAGTGTGGGACTAGCGCCGAATGAGCAGTTCTTC. Looking up the rest from reference TRBV30 and TRBJ2-1 gives the full variable domain: SQTIHQWPATLVQPVGSPLSLECTVEGTSNPNLYWYRQAAGRGLQLLFYSVGIGQISSEVPQNLSASRPQDRQFILSSKKLLLSDSGFYLCAWSVGLAPNEQFFGPGTRLTVL.

The chain uses TRBV2 and TRBJ1-1; 8 bases agree with TRBD1. Trimming took 6 bases from V and 5 from J; bases not matched to a gene: 8. This CDR3 contains 14 residues. The germline V gene has CDR1 SNHLY and CDR2 FYNNEI. CDR3 in DNA: TGTGCCAGCAGAGACAGGGGCTGGGGGACTGAAGCTTTCTTT. Translation: CASRDRGWGTEAFF.

V gene TRBV9 combines with J gene TRBJ2-2, with 7 bases aligning to TRBD1. The germline CDR1 and CDR2 sequences are SGDLS and YYNGEE. There are 16 residues in the CDR3. With V trimmed by 0 bases and J by 0 bases, 2 bases remained unmatched. For the CDR3, the DNA is TGTGCCAGCAGCGTAGAGGGGGCCTCGAACACCGGGGAGCTGTTTTTT. It specifies CASSVEGASNTGELFF.

This chain uses TRBV5-1 with TRBJ2-4; a weak D match, TRBD2 (6 bases). The CDR3 has 13 residues. Germline CDR1 is SGHRS and CDR2 is YFSETQ. V was shortened by 5 bases and J by 6 bases, with 12 bases between the two germline ends. The CDR3 reads CASSKRGLNIQYF. The CDR3 DNA follows: TGCGCCAGCAGTAAACGGGGACTAAACATTCAGTACTTC.

The chain carries TRBV10-3 and TRBJ2-7; TRBD2 aligns across 12 bases. CDR1 and CDR2 from the germline V gene are ENHRY and SYGVKD. V dropped 3 bases and J dropped 6; count of bases not matched to a gene: 0. This CDR3 has 13 amino acids. The CDR3 bases are TGTGCCATCAGTGAACTAGCGGGGGGCGAGCAGTACTTC. Amino acids: CAISELAGGEQYF.